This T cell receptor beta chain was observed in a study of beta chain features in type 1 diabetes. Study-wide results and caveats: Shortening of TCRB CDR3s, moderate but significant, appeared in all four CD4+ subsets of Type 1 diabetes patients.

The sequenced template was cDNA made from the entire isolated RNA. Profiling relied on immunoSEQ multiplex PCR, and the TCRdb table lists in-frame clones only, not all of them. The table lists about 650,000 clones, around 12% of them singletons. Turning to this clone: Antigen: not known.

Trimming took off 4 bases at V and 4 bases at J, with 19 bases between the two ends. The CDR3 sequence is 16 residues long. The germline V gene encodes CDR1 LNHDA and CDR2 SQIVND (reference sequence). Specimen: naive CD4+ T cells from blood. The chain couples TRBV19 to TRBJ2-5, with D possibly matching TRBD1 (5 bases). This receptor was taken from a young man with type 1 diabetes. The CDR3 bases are TGTGCCAGTAGTACACAGACAGCCCGGCGAGGAGAGACCCAGTACTTC. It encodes CASSTQTARRGETQYF. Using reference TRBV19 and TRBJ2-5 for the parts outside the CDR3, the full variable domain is DGGITQSPKYLFRKEGQNVTLSCEQNLNHDAMYWYRQDPGQGLRLIYYSQIVNDFQKGDIAEGYSVSREKKESFPLTVTSAQKNPTAFYLCASSTQTARRGETQYFGPGTRLLVL.